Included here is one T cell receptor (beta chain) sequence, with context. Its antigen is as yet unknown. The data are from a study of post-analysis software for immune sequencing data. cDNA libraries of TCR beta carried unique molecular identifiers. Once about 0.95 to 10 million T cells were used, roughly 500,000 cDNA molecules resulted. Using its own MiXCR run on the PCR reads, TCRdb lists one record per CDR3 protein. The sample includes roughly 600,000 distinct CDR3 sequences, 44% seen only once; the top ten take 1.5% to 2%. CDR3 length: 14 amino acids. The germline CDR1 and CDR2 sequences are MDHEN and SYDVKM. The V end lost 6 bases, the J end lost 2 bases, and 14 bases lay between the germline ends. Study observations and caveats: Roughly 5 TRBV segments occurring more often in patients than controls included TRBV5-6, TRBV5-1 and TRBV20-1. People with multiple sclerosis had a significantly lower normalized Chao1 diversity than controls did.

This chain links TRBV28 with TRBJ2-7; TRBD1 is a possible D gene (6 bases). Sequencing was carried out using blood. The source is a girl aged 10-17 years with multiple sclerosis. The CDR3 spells CASRFEQGPYEQYF. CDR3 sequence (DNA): TGTGCCAGCAGGTTCGAGCAGGGGCCCTACGAGCAGTACTTC. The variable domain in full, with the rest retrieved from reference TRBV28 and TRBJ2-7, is DVKVTQSSRYLVKRTGEKVFLECVQDMDHENMFWYRQDPGLGLRLIYFSYDVKMKEKGDIPEGYSVSREKKERFSLILESASTNQTSMYLCASRFEQGPYEQYFGPGTRLTVT.